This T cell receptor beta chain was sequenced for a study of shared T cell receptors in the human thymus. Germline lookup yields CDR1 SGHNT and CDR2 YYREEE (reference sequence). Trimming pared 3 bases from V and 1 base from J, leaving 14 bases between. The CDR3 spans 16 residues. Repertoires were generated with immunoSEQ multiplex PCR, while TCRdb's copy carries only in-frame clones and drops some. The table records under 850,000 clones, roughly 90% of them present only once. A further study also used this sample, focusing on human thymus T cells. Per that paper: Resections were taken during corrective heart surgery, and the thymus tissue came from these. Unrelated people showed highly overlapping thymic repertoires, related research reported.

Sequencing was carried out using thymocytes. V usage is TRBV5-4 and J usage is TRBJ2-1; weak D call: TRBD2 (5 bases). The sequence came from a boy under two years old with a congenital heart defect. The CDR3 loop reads CASSSQATSSYNEQFF. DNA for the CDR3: TGTGCCAGCAGCTCGCAAGCCACTAGTTCCTACAATGAGCAGTTCTTC.